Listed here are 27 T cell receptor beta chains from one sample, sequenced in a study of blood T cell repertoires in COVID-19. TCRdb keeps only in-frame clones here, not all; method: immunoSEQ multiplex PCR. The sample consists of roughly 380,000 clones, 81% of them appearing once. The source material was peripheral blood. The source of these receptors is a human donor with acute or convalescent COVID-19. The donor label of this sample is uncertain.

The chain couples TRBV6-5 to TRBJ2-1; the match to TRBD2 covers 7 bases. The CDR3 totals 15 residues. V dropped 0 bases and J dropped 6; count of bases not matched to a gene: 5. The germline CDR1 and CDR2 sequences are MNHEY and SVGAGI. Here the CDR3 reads CASSYSRGSGNEQFF. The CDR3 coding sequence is TGTGCCAGCAGTTACTCGCGCGGGAGTGGCAATGAGCAGTTCTTC.

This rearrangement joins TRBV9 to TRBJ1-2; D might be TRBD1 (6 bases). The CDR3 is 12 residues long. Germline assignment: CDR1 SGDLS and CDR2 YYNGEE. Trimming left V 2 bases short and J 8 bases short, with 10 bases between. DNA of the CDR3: TGTGCCAGCAGCGTGTCAGGGGAAGGCTACACCTTC. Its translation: CASSVSGEGYTF. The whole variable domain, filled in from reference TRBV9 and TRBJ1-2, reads DSGVTQTPKHLITATGQRVTLRCSPRSGDLSVYWYQQSLDQGLQFLIQYYNGEERAKGNILERFSAQQFPDLHSELNLSSLELGDSALYFCASSVSGEGYTFGSGTRLTVV.

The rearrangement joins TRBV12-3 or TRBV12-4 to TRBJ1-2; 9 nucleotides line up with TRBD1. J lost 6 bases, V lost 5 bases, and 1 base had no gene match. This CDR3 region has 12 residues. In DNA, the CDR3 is TGTGCCAGCAGTGGGACAGGGCATGGCTACACCTTC. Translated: CASSGTGHGYTF.

The CDR3 loop is CASSDLQGLNTEAFF. The DNA for the CDR3 is TGCGCCAGCAGCGATTTACAGGGATTGAACACTGAAGCTTTCTTT. The chain has TRBV5-1 and TRBJ1-1, with D possibly being TRBD1 (6 bases). From germline, CDR1 is SGHRS and CDR2 YFSETQ. V dropped 4 bases and J dropped 0 bases, with 13 bases sitting between them. This CDR3 comprises 15 residues.

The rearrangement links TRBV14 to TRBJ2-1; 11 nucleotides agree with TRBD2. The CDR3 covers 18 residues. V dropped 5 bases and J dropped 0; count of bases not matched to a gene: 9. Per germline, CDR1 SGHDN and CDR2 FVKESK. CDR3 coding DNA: TGTGCCAGCAGCTCCTCCGGGACTAGCGGCTTCTCCTACAATGAGCAGTTCTTC. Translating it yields CASSSSGTSGFSYNEQFF.

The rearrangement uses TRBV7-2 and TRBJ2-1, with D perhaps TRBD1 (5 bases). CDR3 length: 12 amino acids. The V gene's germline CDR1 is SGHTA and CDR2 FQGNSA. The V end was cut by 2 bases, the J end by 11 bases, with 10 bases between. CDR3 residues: CASSLLGAKQFF. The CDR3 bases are TGTGCCAGCAGCTTACTAGGGGCCAAGCAGTTCTTC.

CDR3 region: CASLISGGRTEAFF. The CDR3 nucleotides read TGTGCCAGCCTGATTTCAGGGGGCCGCACTGAAGCTTTCTTT. J is TRBJ1-1 and V is TRBV28; 8 bases match TRBD1. Looked up from germline, CDR1 is MDHEN and CDR2 is SYDVKM. V trimming: 8 bases; J trimming: 4 bases; junction bases outside the gene matches: 9. CDR3 length equals 14 residues.

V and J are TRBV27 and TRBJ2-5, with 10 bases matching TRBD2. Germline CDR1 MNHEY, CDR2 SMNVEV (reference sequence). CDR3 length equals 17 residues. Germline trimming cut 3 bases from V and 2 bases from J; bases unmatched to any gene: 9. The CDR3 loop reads CASSLVFSGGKQETQYF. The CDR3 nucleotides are TGTGCCAGCAGTTTGGTCTTTAGCGGGGGGAAGCAAGAGACCCAGTACTTC.

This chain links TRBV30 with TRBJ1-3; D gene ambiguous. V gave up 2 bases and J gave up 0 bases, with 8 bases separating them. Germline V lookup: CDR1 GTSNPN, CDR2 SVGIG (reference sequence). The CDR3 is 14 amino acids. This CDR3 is CAWSSGSSGNTIYF. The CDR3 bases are TGTGCCTGGAGTTCGGGGAGCTCTGGAAACACCATATATTTT.

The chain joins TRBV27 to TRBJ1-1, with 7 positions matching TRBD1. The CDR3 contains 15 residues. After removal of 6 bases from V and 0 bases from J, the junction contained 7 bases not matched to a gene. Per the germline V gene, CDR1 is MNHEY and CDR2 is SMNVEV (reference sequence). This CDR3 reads CASREDRNMNTEAFF. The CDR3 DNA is TGTGCCAGCAGGGAGGACAGGAACATGAACACTGAAGCTTTCTTT.

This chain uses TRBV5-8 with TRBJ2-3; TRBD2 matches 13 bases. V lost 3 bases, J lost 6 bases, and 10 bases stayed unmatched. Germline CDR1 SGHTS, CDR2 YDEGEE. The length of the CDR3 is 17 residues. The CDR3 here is CASSWGEGLAGVDTQYF. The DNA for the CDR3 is TGTGCCAGCAGCTGGGGGGAAGGACTAGCGGGAGTTGATACGCAGTATTTT. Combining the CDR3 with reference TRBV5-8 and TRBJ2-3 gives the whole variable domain EAGVTQSPTHLIKTRGQQATLRCSPISGHTSVYWYQQALGLGLQFLLWYDEGEERNRGNFPPRFSGRQFPNYSSELNVNALELEDSALYLCASSWGEGLAGVDTQYFGPGTRLTVL.

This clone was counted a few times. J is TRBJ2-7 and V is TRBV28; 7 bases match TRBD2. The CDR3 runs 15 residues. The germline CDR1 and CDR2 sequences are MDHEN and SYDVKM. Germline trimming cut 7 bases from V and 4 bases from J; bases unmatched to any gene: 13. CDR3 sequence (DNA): TGTGCCAGCACCCCCTCGTTGGGGGAGGGATACGAGCAGTACTTC. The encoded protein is CASTPSLGEGYEQYF. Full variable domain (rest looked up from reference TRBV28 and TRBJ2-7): DVKVTQSSRYLVKRTGEKVFLECVQDMDHENMFWYRQDPGLGLRLIYFSYDVKMKEKGDIPEGYSVSREKKERFSLILESASTNQTSMYLCASTPSLGEGYEQYFGPGTRLTVT.

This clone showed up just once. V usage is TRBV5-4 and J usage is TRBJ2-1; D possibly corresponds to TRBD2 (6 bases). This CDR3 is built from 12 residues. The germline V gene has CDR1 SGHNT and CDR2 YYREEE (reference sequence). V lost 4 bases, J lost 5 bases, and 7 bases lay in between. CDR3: CASSERDNEQFF. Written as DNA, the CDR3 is TGTGCCAGCAGCGAGCGGGACAATGAGCAGTTCTTC.

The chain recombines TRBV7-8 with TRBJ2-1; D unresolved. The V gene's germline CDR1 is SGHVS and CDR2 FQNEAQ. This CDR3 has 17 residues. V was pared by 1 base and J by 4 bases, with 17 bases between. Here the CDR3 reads CASSLGFVSQNYNEQFF. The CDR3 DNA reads TGTGCCAGCAGCTTAGGTTTCGTTTCCCAGAATTACAATGAGCAGTTCTTC.

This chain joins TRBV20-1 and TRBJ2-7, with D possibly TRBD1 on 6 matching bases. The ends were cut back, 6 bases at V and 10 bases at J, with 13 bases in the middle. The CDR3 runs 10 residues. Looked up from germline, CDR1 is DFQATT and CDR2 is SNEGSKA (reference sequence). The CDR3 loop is CSASSTGQYF. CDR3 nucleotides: TGCAGTGCCTCTTCGACAGGCCAGTACTTC.

This chain's CDR3 is CASSLAAGARQFF. CDR3 DNA sequence: TGTGCCAGCAGTTTAGCAGCGGGAGCGAGGCAGTTCTTC. The chain recombines TRBV12-3 or TRBV12-4 with TRBJ2-1, with TRBD2 matching over 8 bases. V shed 0 bases and J 12 bases; nucleotides not matched to a gene: 4. This CDR3 is 13 amino acids long.

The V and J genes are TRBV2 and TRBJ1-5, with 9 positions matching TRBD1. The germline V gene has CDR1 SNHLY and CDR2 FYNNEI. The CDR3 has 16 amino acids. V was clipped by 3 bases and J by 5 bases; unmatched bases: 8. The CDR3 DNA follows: TGTGCCAGCAGTGACCACAGGGGGCAAGCGGATCAGCCCCAGCATTTT. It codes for CASSDHRGQADQPQHF.

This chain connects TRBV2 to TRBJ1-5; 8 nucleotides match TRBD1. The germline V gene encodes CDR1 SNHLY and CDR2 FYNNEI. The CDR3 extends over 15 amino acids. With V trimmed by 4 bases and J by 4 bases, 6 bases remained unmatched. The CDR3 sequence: CASSGDRTGNQPQHF. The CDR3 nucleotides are TGTGCCAGCAGTGGGGACAGGACAGGGAATCAGCCCCAGCATTTT.

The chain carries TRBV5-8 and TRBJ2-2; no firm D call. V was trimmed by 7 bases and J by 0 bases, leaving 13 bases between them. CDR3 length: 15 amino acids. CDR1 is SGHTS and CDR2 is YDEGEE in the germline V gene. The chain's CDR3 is CASPLNFANTGELFF. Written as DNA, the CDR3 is TGTGCCAGCCCCCTAAATTTCGCGAACACCGGGGAGCTGTTTTTT. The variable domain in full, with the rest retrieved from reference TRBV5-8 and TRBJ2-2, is EAGVTQSPTHLIKTRGQQATLRCSPISGHTSVYWYQQALGLGLQFLLWYDEGEERNRGNFPPRFSGRQFPNYSSELNVNALELEDSALYLCASPLNFANTGELFFGEGSRLTVL.

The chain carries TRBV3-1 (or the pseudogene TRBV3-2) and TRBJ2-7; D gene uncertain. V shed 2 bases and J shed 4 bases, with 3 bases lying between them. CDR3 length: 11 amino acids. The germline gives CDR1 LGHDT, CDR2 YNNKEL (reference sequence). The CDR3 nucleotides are TGTGCCAGCAGCCAATCGTACGAGCAGTACTTC. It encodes CASSQSYEQYF.

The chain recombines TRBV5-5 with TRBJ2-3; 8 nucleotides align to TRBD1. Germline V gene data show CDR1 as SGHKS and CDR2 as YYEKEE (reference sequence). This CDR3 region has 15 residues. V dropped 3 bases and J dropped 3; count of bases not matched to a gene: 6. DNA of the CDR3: TGTGCCAGCAGCTCCGGGACAGGCGGGACAGATACGCAGTATTTT. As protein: CASSSGTGGTDTQYF.

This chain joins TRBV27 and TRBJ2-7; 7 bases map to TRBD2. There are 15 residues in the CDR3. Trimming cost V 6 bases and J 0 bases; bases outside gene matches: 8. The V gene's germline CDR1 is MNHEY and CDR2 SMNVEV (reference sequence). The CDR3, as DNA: TGTGCCAGCAGCCGCACTAGCGATCCCTCCTACGAGCAGTACTTC. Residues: CASSRTSDPSYEQYF.

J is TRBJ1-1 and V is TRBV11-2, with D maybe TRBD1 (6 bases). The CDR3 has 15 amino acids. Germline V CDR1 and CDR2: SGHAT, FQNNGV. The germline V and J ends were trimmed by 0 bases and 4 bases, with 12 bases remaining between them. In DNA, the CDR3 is TGTGCCAGCAGCTTAGAAACAGGGCTAGGCACTGAAGCTTTCTTT. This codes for CASSLETGLGTEAFF. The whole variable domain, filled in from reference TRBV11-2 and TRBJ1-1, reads EAGVAQSPRYKIIEKRQSVAFWCNPISGHATLYWYQQILGQGPKLLIQFQNNGVVDDSQLPKDRFSAERLKGVDSTLKIQPAKLEDSAVYLCASSLETGLGTEAFFGQGTRLTVV.

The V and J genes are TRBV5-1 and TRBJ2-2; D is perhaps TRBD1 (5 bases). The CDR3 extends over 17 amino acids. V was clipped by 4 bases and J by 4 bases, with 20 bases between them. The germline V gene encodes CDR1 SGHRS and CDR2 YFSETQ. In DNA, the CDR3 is TGCGCCAGCAGCCGATTATTGCCCAGGGTCTCCACCGGGGAGCTGTTTTTT. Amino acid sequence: CASSRLLPRVSTGELFF.

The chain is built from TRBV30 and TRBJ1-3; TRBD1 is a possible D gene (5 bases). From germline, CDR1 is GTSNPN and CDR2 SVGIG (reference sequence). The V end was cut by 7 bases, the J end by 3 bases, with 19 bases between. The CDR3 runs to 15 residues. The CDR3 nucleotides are TGTGCCTTTTCTTTGGGGGGATCGGTTGGAAACACCATATATTTT. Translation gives CAFSLGGSVGNTIYF. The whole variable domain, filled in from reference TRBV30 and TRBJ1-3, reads SQTIHQWPATLVQPVGSPLSLECTVEGTSNPNLYWYRQAAGRGLQLLFYSVGIGQISSEVPQNLSASRPQDRQFILSSKKLLLSDSGFYLCAFSLGGSVGNTIYFGEGSWLTVV.

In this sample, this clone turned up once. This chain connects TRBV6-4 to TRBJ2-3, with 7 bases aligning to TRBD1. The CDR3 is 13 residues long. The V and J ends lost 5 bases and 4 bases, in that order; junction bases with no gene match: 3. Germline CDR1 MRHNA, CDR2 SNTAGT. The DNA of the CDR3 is TGTGCCAGCAGTAGGGACAGCCCAGATACGCAGTATTTT. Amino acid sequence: CASSRDSPDTQYF.

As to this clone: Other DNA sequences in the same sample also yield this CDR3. The CDR3 region is CASRTGSGGYTF. CDR3 in DNA: TGTGCCAGCAGGACAGGTTCAGGTGGCTACACCTTC. The rearrangement links TRBV12-3 or TRBV12-4 to TRBJ1-2, with a weak D call TRBD1 (6 bases). The germline V and J ends were trimmed by 6 bases and 7 bases, with 12 bases remaining between them. CDR3 size: 12 residues.